A single sample is the source of the 15 T cell receptor beta chains below, sequenced in a study of OX40 agonist ivuxolimab in advanced cancers. Sequencing used immunoSEQ multiplex PCR; TCRdb keeps in-frame clones, though not all of them. The table lists about 76,000 clones, around 86% of them singletons. The source material was CD4+ or CD8+ T cells sorted from blood, sampled in a trial of the OX40 agonist ivuxolimab. These receptors were obtained from an adult with an advanced solid tumor such as melanoma, head and neck, liver or kidney cancer.

The chain combines TRBV4-2 with TRBJ1-6; tentative D call: TRBD1 (6 bases). Germline V gives CDR1 LGHNA, CDR2 YNFKEQ. The CDR3 has 14 residues. Trimming took off 4 bases at V and 7 bases at J, with 11 bases between the two ends. The CDR3 spells CASSLWTANSPLHF. The CDR3 coding sequence is TGTGCCAGCAGCCTTTGGACAGCGAATTCACCCCTCCACTTT.

The chain uses TRBV10-3 and TRBJ1-1; D gene unclear. V lost 4 bases and J 3 bases, leaving 9 bases between the germline ends. This CDR3 has 13 residues. Germline V CDR1 and CDR2: ENHRY, SYGVKD. CDR3 loop: CAISVDDDTEAFF. CDR3 coding DNA: TGTGCCATCAGTGTGGACGACGACACTGAAGCTTTCTTT.

The V and J genes are TRBV11-2 and TRBJ2-3, with 9 bases fitting TRBD2. The CDR3 extends over 17 amino acids. V gave up 5 bases and J gave up 2 bases; unmatched junction bases: 11. Germline CDR1 is SGHAT and CDR2 is FQNNGV. The DNA for the CDR3 is TGTGCCAGCAGCCCACAGGGGCTAGCGGGGAACACAGATACGCAGTATTTT. Its translation: CASSPQGLAGNTDTQYF.

The V and J genes are TRBV6-5 and TRBJ1-1; D is unclear. Germline CDR1 MNHEY, CDR2 SVGAGI. The CDR3 length is 16 residues. Trimming left V 0 bases short and J 1 base short, with 12 bases between. The CDR3 DNA reads TGTGCCAGCAGTTACTCGATAGGCCGGGCGAACACTGAAGCTTTCTTT. Its translation is CASSYSIGRANTEAFF.

The chain is built from TRBV7-8 and TRBJ2-2, with 7 bases aligning to TRBD1. Germline V gives CDR1 SGHVS, CDR2 FQNEAQ. V lost 2 bases, J lost 8 bases, and 5 bases stayed unmatched. The CDR3 extends over 14 amino acids. This CDR3 is CASSLIPGQGELFF. Here the CDR3 DNA reads TGTGCCAGCAGCTTAATCCCGGGACAGGGGGAGCTGTTTTTT.

This rearrangement joins TRBV7-3 to TRBJ1-1; 8 bases are a match to TRBD1. The V segment lost 5 bases and the J segment 5 bases; nucleotides outside the gene matches: 13. The CDR3 extends over 16 amino acids. CDR1 and CDR2 from the germline V gene are SGHTA and FQGTGA. The CDR3 here is CASSPNTGGASTEAFF. The CDR3 nucleotides are TGTGCCAGCAGCCCGAATACAGGGGGTGCGTCTACTGAAGCTTTCTTT.

The J gene is TRBJ2-7, the V gene TRBV4-2; D ambiguous. The CDR3 covers 15 residues. V lost 2 bases and J 3 bases, leaving 14 bases between the germline ends. The germline CDR1 and CDR2 sequences are LGHNA and YNFKEQ. The CDR3 protein is CASSQSADANYEQYF. Here the CDR3 DNA reads TGTGCCAGCAGCCAATCAGCAGACGCAAACTACGAGCAGTACTTC.

This chain connects TRBV19 to TRBJ2-6, with D possibly called TRBD1 or TRBD2 (5 bases each). Germline V gene data show CDR1 as LNHDA and CDR2 as SQIVND (reference sequence). This CDR3 is 19 amino acids long. Trimming stripped 3 bases from V and 0 bases from J, with 18 bases between. The CDR3 DNA is TGTGCCAGTAGTATCAGGTTTCGGGGACGGAACTCTGGGGCCAACGTCCTGACTTTC. As protein: CASSIRFRGRNSGANVLTF.

The V call is TRBV10-3, the J call TRBJ2-3; TRBD1 agrees at 10 bases. J lost 0 bases, V lost 4 bases, and 4 bases had no gene match. The CDR3 has 16 residues. Germline CDR1 and CDR2: ENHRY and SYGVKD. For the CDR3, the DNA is TGTGCCATCAGTGGACCGGGACAGGGGAGCACAGATACGCAGTATTTT. It codes for CAISGPGQGSTDTQYF.

The chain carries TRBV7-2 and TRBJ2-5; D is perhaps TRBD1 (6 bases). With 5 bases removed from V and 5 bases from J, the gap between germline ends came to 18 bases. The CDR3 sequence is 15 residues long. Germline V CDR1 and CDR2: SGHTA, FQGNSA. The chain's CDR3 is CASSTGQPHGETQYF. The CDR3 coding sequence is TGTGCCAGCAGCACCGGACAGCCCCACGGGGAGACCCAGTACTTC.

The chain is built from TRBV7-2 and TRBJ1-5; 8 bases are a match to TRBD1. The V gene end was trimmed by 3 bases and the J gene end by 2 bases; junction bases not matched to a gene: 6. The CDR3 consists of 16 residues. The germline V gene encodes CDR1 SGHTA and CDR2 FQGNSA. The CDR3 spells CASSFRTGKGNQPQHF. The CDR3 region has the DNA TGTGCCAGCAGCTTCCGGACAGGGAAGGGCAATCAGCCCCAGCATTTT. The full variable domain, in which reference TRBV7-2 and TRBJ1-5 provide the parts outside the CDR3, is GAGVSQSPSNKVTEKGKDVELRCDPISGHTALYWYRQSLGQGLEFLIYFQGNSAPDKSGLPSDRFSAERTGGSVSTLTIQRTQQEDSAVYLCASSFRTGKGNQPQHFGDGTRLSIL.

The V and J genes are TRBV18 and TRBJ2-6; D gene unclear. The CDR3 is made up of 15 amino acids. Trimming stripped 6 bases from V and 0 bases from J, with 9 bases between. Per germline, CDR1 KGHSH and CDR2 LQKENI. The CDR3 nucleotides read TGTGCCAGCTCGCTTAGTCTCTCTGGGGCCAACGTCCTGACTTTC. Its translation: CASSLSLSGANVLTF.

V usage is TRBV27 and J usage is TRBJ2-3; possibly TRBD2 for D (7 bases). From germline, CDR1 is MNHEY and CDR2 SMNVEV (reference sequence). Trimming stripped 3 bases from V and 10 bases from J, with 17 bases between. There are 14 residues in the CDR3. The CDR3 nucleotides read TGTGCCAGCAGTTTTGTCCGGGGGGCCGGTCCGCAGTATTTT. This codes for CASSFVRGAGPQYF.

This chain connects TRBV6-4 to TRBJ2-7; D perhaps matches TRBD1 (6 bases). The length of the CDR3 is 14 residues. The V end was cut by 1 base, the J end by 7 bases, with 14 bases between. The V gene's germline CDR1 is MRHNA and CDR2 SNTAGT. The DNA of the CDR3 is TGTGCCAGCAGTGACTTAGTCCAGAGGGGGGAGCAGTACTTC. Amino acid sequence: CASSDLVQRGEQYF.

This clone occurred once. The chain couples TRBV30 to TRBJ2-2; D gene unclear. The CDR3 runs to 15 residues. Germline CDR1 is GTSNPN and CDR2 is SVGIG (reference sequence). The germline V and J ends were trimmed by 4 bases and 7 bases, with 19 bases remaining between them. CDR3: CAWTFPRMPLGELFF. CDR3 nucleotides: TGTGCCTGGACCTTCCCTCGGATGCCACTCGGGGAGCTGTTTTTT.